These 20 T cell receptor beta chains share one sample of origin, sequenced in a study of blood T cell repertoires in COVID-19. Profiling relied on immunoSEQ multiplex PCR, and the TCRdb table lists in-frame clones only, not all of them. The sample holds approximately 300,000 clones, roughly nine tenths seen once. Sequences were obtained from PBMCs or T cells enriched from blood (not recorded which). These receptors came from a woman aged 25 to 39 who had recovered from COVID-19.

The V and J genes are TRBV7-2 and TRBJ1-2; 8 bases line up with TRBD1. Germline trimming cut 1 base from V and 2 bases from J; bases unmatched to any gene: 6. The CDR3 has 16 amino acids. Germline CDR1 SGHTA, CDR2 FQGNSA. The CDR3 region has the DNA TGTGCCAGCAGCTTAGTTCTCCGGGACAGGAACTATGGCTACACCTTC. Translation: CASSLVLRDRNYGYTF.

This clone occurred a few times. The chain combines TRBV10-2 with TRBJ2-2; tentative D call: TRBD1 (6 bases). Germline CDR1 reads WSHSY; CDR2 reads SAAADI. V lost 4 bases and J lost 5, with 14 bases in between. This CDR3 spans 15 amino acids. The CDR3 is CASSGPGQITGELFF. CDR3 nucleotide sequence: TGCGCCAGCAGTGGGCCGGGACAAATAACCGGGGAGCTGTTTTTT.

The rearrangement links TRBV25-1 to TRBJ1-5; 8 nucleotides align to TRBD1. The CDR3 is 13 amino acids. CDR1 and CDR2 from the germline V gene are MGHDK and SYGVNS. J lost 6 bases, V lost 4 bases, and 2 bases had no gene match. The CDR3: CASSGTGGQPQHF. The CDR3 nucleotides read TGTGCCAGCAGTGGTACAGGGGGTCAGCCCCAGCATTTT.

J is TRBJ1-1 and V is TRBV29-1; maybe TRBD1 (6 bases). CDR1 is SQVTM, CDR2 ANQGSEA, per germline. The length of the CDR3 is 13 residues. The V gene lost 4 bases and the J gene lost 2 bases, with 11 bases spanning the gap. As DNA, the CDR3 is TGCAGCGTTGTAAACAGGGTTAACACTGAAGCTTTCTTT. This sequence encodes CSVVNRVNTEAFF. Together with reference TRBV29-1 and TRBJ1-1, the CDR3 gives the full variable domain: SAVISQKPSRDICQRGTSLTIQCQVDSQVTMMFWYRQQPGQSLTLIATANQGSEATYESGFVIDKFPISRPNLTFSTLTVSNMSPEDSSIYLCSVVNRVNTEAFFGQGTRLTVV.

J is TRBJ2-2 and V is TRBV6-5, with a possible D match to TRBD2 (5 bases). The V gene lost 4 bases and the J gene lost 6 bases, with 9 bases spanning the gap. CDR1 is MNHEY, CDR2 SVGAGI, per germline. The CDR3 totals 13 residues. CDR3 amino acids: CASSSHGAGELFF. CDR3 bases: TGTGCCAGCAGTTCTCACGGGGCCGGGGAGCTGTTTTTT.

This chain connects TRBV5-5 to TRBJ1-1; 8 bases fit TRBD1. CDR3 length: 15 residues. CDR1 and CDR2 from the germline V gene are SGHKS and YYEKEE (reference sequence). V was clipped by 2 bases and J by 5 bases; unmatched bases: 8. The CDR3 region is CASSFSGGRRTEAFF. As DNA, the CDR3 is TGTGCCAGCAGCTTCTCAGGGGGCCGTCGGACTGAAGCTTTCTTT.

This chain joins TRBV7-9 and TRBJ1-1; D perhaps matches TRBD1 (6 bases). Germline V gives CDR1 SEHNR, CDR2 FQNEAQ (reference sequence). V lost 1 base and J 4 bases, leaving 10 bases between the germline ends. This CDR3 is built from 14 residues. CDR3 protein: CASSLVGGPTEAFF. The CDR3 nucleotides are TGTGCCAGCAGCTTAGTGGGGGGGCCCACTGAAGCTTTCTTT.

The CDR3 coding sequence is TGTGCCAGCACAACGGACAGGGGGCCCTTTACCGGCGGCTACACCTTC. It codes for CASTTDRGPFTGGYTF. The chain is built from TRBV2 and TRBJ1-2; 11 bases match TRBD1. J gave up 8 bases and V 7 bases, and 15 bases lay outside the gene matches. The CDR3 length is 16 residues. The germline V gene encodes CDR1 SNHLY and CDR2 FYNNEI.

Comment on this clone: One junction end does not reproduce the germline sequence, and a read error may be involved. This rearrangement joins TRBV7-7 to TRBJ2-6; TRBD2 is a possible D gene (6 bases). Germline CDR1 reads SSHAT; CDR2 reads FNYEAQ (reference sequence). CDR3 length: 17 residues. The CDR3: CASSLGAWEVGANVLTF. The CDR3 DNA sequence: TGTGCTAGCAGCTTAGGGGCGTGGGAGGTCGGGGCCAACGTCCTGACTTTC.

V usage is TRBV4-1 and J usage is TRBJ1-4; 9 bases are shared with TRBD1. Unmatched junction bases numbered 7, after V lost 3 bases and J lost 8 bases. The germline gives CDR1 MGHRA, CDR2 YSYEKL. This CDR3 comprises 15 residues. CDR3 region: CASSHVGDREEKLFF. Here the CDR3 DNA reads TGCGCCAGCAGCCACGTCGGGGACAGGGAAGAAAAACTGTTTTTT.

V usage is TRBV6-5 and J usage is TRBJ1-4; 10 bases align to TRBD1. The CDR3 loop spans 14 amino acids. With V trimmed by 6 bases and J by 7 bases, 5 bases remained unmatched. CDR1 MNHEY and CDR2 SVGAGI come from the germline V gene. Written as DNA, the CDR3 is TGTGCCAGCAGGGCCGGGACAGGGGTTGAAAAACTGTTTTTT. This translates into CASRAGTGVEKLFF.

V and J are TRBV7-9 and TRBJ1-2, with 10 nucleotides matching TRBD1. CDR1 and CDR2 from the germline V gene are SEHNR and FQNEAQ (reference sequence). The CDR3 loop spans 15 amino acids. The ends lost 0 bases at V and 6 bases at J; junction bases unmatched: 4. The CDR3 sequence is CASSLAWDRGHGYTF. DNA for the CDR3: TGTGCCAGCAGCTTAGCTTGGGACAGGGGACATGGCTACACCTTC.

The chain employs TRBV11-2 and TRBJ2-7; D is possibly TRBD1 (7 bases). The CDR3 runs to 15 residues. V shed 1 base and J shed 0 bases, with 10 bases lying between them. Germline loops: CDR1 SGHAT, CDR2 FQNNGV. Here the CDR3 DNA reads TGTGCCAGCAGCTTAGTCCAGGGGGGCTCCTACGAGCAGTACTTC. It codes for CASSLVQGGSYEQYF.

The chain uses TRBV5-4 and TRBJ2-2; tentatively, D is TRBD1 (5 bases). This CDR3 has 17 residues. Trimming left V 3 bases short and J 2 bases short, with 17 bases between. Germline-derived CDR1 and CDR2 are SGHNT and YYREEE (reference sequence). This CDR3 reads CASSSWAGSTNTGELFF. The CDR3 DNA is TGTGCCAGCAGCTCCTGGGCAGGGTCTACCAACACCGGGGAGCTGTTTTTT.

The V call is TRBV4-1, the J call TRBJ1-1, with D uncertain. Trimming left V 6 bases short and J 6 bases short, with 17 bases between. Germline V gene data show CDR1 as MGHRA and CDR2 as YSYEKL. CDR3 length: 14 amino acids. CDR3 residues: CASRAATRQAEAFF. In DNA form, the CDR3 reads TGCGCCAGCAGAGCAGCCACCCGGCAGGCTGAAGCTTTCTTT.

This clone has a handful of counts. This chain uses TRBV4-1 with TRBJ1-2, with 9 bases aligning to TRBD1. V lost 1 base to trimming and J lost 0 bases; unmatched junction nucleotides: 6. CDR3 size: 17 residues. The germline V gene encodes CDR1 MGHRA and CDR2 YSYEKL. CDR3 coding DNA: TGCGCCAGCAGCCAAGTCACCGGGACAGGGACTAACTATGGCTACACCTTC. Its translation is CASSQVTGTGTNYGYTF.

V is TRBV11-2 and J is TRBJ2-7; D is possibly TRBD2 (6 bases). The CDR3 sequence is 15 residues long. Deletions cut 5 bases from V and 4 bases from J, with 18 bases between. The germline gives CDR1 SGHAT, CDR2 FQNNGV. The DNA of the CDR3 is TGTGCCAGCAGCCCCCACGGGACTGCAGATTACGAGCAGTACTTC. Its protein is CASSPHGTADYEQYF.

The rearrangement links TRBV11-2 to TRBJ1-3; D gene unclear. This CDR3 is built from 15 residues. Germline V gene sequence: CDR1 SGHAT, CDR2 FQNNGV. Trimming removed 1 base at V and 1 base at J, with 8 bases between. This chain's CDR3 is CASSLAPRSGNTIYF. The DNA for the CDR3 is TGTGCCAGCAGCTTAGCCCCTCGGTCTGGAAACACCATATATTTT.

This clone was detected once. This chain links TRBV13 with TRBJ2-1, with TRBD2 matching over 9 bases. CDR1 is PRHDT and CDR2 is FYEKMQ in the germline V gene (reference sequence). The trim removed 5 bases at V and 1 base at J, leaving 6 bases unmatched. This CDR3 spans 16 amino acids. The CDR3 here is CASSTRTSESYNEQFF. The CDR3 DNA reads as TGTGCCAGCAGCACCCGGACTAGCGAATCCTACAATGAGCAGTTCTTC.

This clone occurred once. The chain is built from TRBV30 and TRBJ1-1; TRBD1 agrees at 8 bases. Per the germline V gene, CDR1 is GTSNPN and CDR2 is SVGIG (reference sequence). The CDR3 consists of 14 residues. After removal of 8 bases from V and 3 bases from J, the junction contained 11 bases not matched to a gene. The CDR3, as DNA: TGTGCCAGATCCAGGGGGCGCGGGGACACTGAAGCTTTCTTT. It encodes CARSRGRGDTEAFF.